Below, 9 T cell receptor beta chains from the same sample are listed, as sequenced in a study of blood T cells in healthy people across ages. Primers used in a second PCR of about 7 to 12 cycles were a sample-barcoded 5' primer and a J-beta primer mix. TCRdb analysed the 5' RACE reads with MiXCR anew, one entry per CDR3 protein. The top ten clones hold more than 6% of a sample with about 1.7 million distinct CDR3 sequences, roughly 27% of them seen once. The material sequenced was blood. All receptors come from a woman aged 30 to 39 in good health.

The chain couples TRBV7-2 to TRBJ2-3, with a tentative D call TRBD2 (5 bases). CDR3 length: 13 amino acids. Trimming took off 5 bases at V and 14 bases at J, with 20 bases between the two ends. The germline V gene has CDR1 SGHTA and CDR2 FQGNSA. This CDR3 reads CASSPTGNEKLYF. Written as DNA, the CDR3 is TGTGCCAGCAGCCCCACCGGGAACGAAAAACTGTATTTT.

This clonotype was counted at least ten times. The gene calls are TRBV4-3 and TRBJ2-3; D unclear. The CDR3 contains 14 residues. Germline CDR1 and CDR2: LGHNA and YSLEER. V was shortened by 0 bases and J by 6 bases, with 10 bases between the two germline ends. The CDR3 loop is CASSQDKRLDTQYF. CDR3 coding DNA: TGCGCCAGCAGCCAAGATAAGAGACTCGATACGCAGTATTTT.

V is TRBV28 and J is TRBJ1-4, with 7 bases matching TRBD1. V lost 7 bases, J lost 8 bases, and 13 bases stayed unmatched. This CDR3 has 15 residues. The V gene's germline CDR1 is MDHEN and CDR2 SYDVKM. The DNA for the CDR3 is TGTGCCAGCACCCTCGGCGGACAGGCGGTGGAAAAACTGTTTTTT. Its protein is CASTLGGQAVEKLFF.

This clonotype was seen a few times. The chain is built from TRBV7-9 and TRBJ1-2; D remains ambiguous. Trimming took 5 bases from V and 8 from J, leaving 15 bases between them. In germline, CDR1 is SEHNR, CDR2 FQNEAQ (reference sequence). CDR3 length: 13 amino acids. The CDR3 protein is CASSPRLGWGYTF. The CDR3 DNA follows: TGTGCCAGCAGCCCCCGATTGGGATGGGGCTACACCTTC. The entire variable domain, with the rest obtained from reference TRBV7-9 and TRBJ1-2, is as follows: DTGVSQNPRHKITKRGQNVTFRCDPISEHNRLYWYRQTLGQGPEFLTYFQNEAQLEKSRLLSDRFSAERPKGSFSTLEIQRTEQGDSAMYLCASSPRLGWGYTFGSGTRLTVV.

This clonotype appeared a few times. This chain links TRBV6-6 with TRBJ1-5; D ambiguous. The V end was cut by 2 bases, the J end by 11 bases, with 13 bases between. Germline V gene sequence: CDR1 MNHNY, CDR2 SVGAGI (reference sequence). The CDR3 contains 13 residues. CDR3 nucleotides: TGTGCCAGCAGTTACGGGATGGGGAGATCCCAGCATTTT. It specifies CASSYGMGRSQHF.

This rearrangement joins TRBV20-1 to TRBJ2-3, with D hard to call. CDR1 and CDR2 (germline): DFQATT, SNEGSKA (reference sequence). V shed 6 bases and J shed 4 bases, with 17 bases lying between them. The CDR3 runs 14 residues. CDR3 coding DNA: TGCAGTGCCGTCATTGAGGAAGGCCCAGATACGCAGTATTTT. It is translated as CSAVIEEGPDTQYF.

This chain joins TRBV7-9 and TRBJ1-5; TRBD1 agrees at 11 bases. V lost 1 base to trimming and J lost 6 bases; unmatched junction nucleotides: 8. The CDR3 consists of 17 residues. CDR1 is SEHNR, CDR2 FQNEAQ, per germline (reference sequence). The CDR3 nucleotides read TGTGCCAGCAGCTTAGTTGGCGTCGGGACAGGGGGTCAGCCCCAGCATTTT. Residues: CASSLVGVGTGGQPQHF.

The genes are TRBV19 and TRBJ2-7; no clear D gene. CDR1 and CDR2 (germline): LNHDA, SQIVND (reference sequence). The CDR3 is 13 residues long. Trimming stripped 5 bases from V and 7 bases from J, with 15 bases between. CDR3 sequence reads: CASSRYYREEQYF. The CDR3 DNA follows: TGTGCCAGTAGTCGATACTACCGTGAGGAGCAGTACTTC.

The J gene is TRBJ1-5, the V gene TRBV19, with TRBD1 as a possible D gene (6 bases). The V end lost 5 bases, the J end lost 2 bases, and 13 bases lay between the germline ends. This CDR3 is 15 amino acids long. Germline V gene lookup returns CDR1 LNHDA and CDR2 SQIVND (reference sequence). Here the CDR3 DNA reads TGTGCCAGTAGTGGGGGGGCGTCGGGCAATCAGCCCCAGCATTTT. Translating gives CASSGGASGNQPQHF.